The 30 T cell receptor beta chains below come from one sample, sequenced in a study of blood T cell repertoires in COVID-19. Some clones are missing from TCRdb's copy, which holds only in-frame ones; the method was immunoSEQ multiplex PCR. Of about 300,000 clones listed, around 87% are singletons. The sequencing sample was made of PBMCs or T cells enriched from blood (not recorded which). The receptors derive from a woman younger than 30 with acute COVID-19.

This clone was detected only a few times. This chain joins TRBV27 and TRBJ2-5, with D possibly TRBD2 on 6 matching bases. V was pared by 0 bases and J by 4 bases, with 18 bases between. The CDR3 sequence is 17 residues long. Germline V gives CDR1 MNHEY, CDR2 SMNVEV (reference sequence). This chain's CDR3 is CASSLSEGGGYGETQYF. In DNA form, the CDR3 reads TGTGCCAGCAGTTTATCCGAGGGAGGTGGATATGGAGAGACCCAGTACTTC.

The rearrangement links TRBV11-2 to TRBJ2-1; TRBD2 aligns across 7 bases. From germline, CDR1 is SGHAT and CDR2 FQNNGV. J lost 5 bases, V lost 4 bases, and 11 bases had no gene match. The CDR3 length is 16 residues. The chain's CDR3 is CASSWGLSGAHNEQFF. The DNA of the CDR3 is TGTGCCAGCAGCTGGGGACTAAGCGGGGCCCACAATGAGCAGTTCTTC.

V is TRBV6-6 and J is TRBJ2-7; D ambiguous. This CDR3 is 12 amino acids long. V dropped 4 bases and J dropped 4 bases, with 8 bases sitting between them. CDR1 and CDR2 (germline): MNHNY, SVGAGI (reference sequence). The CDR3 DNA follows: TGTGCCAGCAGTTCAGCGCGGTACGAGCAGTACTTC. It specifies CASSSARYEQYF.

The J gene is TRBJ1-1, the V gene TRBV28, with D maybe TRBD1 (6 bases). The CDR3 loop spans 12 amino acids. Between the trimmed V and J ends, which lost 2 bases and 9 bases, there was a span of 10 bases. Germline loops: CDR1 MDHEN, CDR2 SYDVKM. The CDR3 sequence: CASSLQTGKAFF. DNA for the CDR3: TGTGCCAGCAGTTTACAGACAGGTAAAGCTTTCTTT.

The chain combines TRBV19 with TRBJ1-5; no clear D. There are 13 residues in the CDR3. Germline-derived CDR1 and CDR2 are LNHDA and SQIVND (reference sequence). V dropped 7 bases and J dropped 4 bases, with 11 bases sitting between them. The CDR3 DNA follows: TGTGCCAGTACCCGGGTTATAAATCAGCCCCAGCATTTT. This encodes CASTRVINQPQHF.

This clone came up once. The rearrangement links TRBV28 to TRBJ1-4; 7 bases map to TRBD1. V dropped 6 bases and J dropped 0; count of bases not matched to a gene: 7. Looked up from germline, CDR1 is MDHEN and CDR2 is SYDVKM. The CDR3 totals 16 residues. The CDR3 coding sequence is TGTGCCAGCAGGACAACAGGGGTTGCAACTAATGAAAAACTGTTTTTT. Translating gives CASRTTGVATNEKLFF.

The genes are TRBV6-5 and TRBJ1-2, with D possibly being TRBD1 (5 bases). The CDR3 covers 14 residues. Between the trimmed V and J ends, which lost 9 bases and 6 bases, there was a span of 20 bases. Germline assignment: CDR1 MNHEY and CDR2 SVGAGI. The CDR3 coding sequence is TGTGCCAGTCCCGCGGGGCCGGGTCCGGATGGCTACACCTTC. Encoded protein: CASPAGPGPDGYTF.

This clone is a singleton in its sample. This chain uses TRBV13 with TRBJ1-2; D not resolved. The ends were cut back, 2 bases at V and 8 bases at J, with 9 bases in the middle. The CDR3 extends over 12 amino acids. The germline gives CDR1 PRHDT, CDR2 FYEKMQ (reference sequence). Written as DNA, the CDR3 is TGTGCCAGCAGCTTATTCGGGTGGGGCTACACCTTC. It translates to CASSLFGWGYTF.

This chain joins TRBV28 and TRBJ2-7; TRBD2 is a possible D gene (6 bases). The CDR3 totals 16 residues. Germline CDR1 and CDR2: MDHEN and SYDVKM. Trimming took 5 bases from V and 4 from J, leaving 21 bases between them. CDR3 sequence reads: CASSPHGTYSVYEQYF. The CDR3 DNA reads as TGTGCCAGCAGTCCTCACGGGACTTACTCGGTTTACGAGCAGTACTTC. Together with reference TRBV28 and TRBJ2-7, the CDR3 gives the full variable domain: DVKVTQSSRYLVKRTGEKVFLECVQDMDHENMFWYRQDPGLGLRLIYFSYDVKMKEKGDIPEGYSVSREKKERFSLILESASTNQTSMYLCASSPHGTYSVYEQYFGPGTRLTVT.

CDR3 sequence reads: CASSRRDRKKNIQYF. For the CDR3, the DNA is TGTGCCAGCAGTCGCCGGGACAGGAAGAAAAACATTCAGTACTTC. The rearrangement links TRBV5-4 to TRBJ2-4; 8 nucleotides align to TRBD1. After removal of 5 bases from V and 4 bases from J, the junction contained 8 bases not matched to a gene. Germline V gene data show CDR1 as SGHNT and CDR2 as YYREEE (reference sequence). CDR3 length equals 15 residues.

The CDR3 nucleotides read TGTGCCAGCAGCTTAGACCCTAGCGGGAGTGAGCAGTTCTTC. Translating it yields CASSLDPSGSEQFF. V gene TRBV11-2 combines with J gene TRBJ2-1; TRBD2 aligns across 10 bases. Unmatched junction bases numbered 2, after V lost 0 bases and J lost 9 bases. The CDR3 length is 14 residues. The germline V gene encodes CDR1 SGHAT and CDR2 FQNNGV. Full variable domain (rest looked up from reference TRBV11-2 and TRBJ2-1): EAGVAQSPRYKIIEKRQSVAFWCNPISGHATLYWYQQILGQGPKLLIQFQNNGVVDDSQLPKDRFSAERLKGVDSTLKIQPAKLEDSAVYLCASSLDPSGSEQFFGPGTRLTVL.

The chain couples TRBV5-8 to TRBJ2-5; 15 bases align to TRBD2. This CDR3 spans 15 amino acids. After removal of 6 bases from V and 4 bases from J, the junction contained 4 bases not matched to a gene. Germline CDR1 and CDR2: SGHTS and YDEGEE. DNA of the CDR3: TGTGCCAGCAATTGGGGACTAGCGGGAGGAGAGACCCAGTACTTC. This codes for CASNWGLAGGETQYF.

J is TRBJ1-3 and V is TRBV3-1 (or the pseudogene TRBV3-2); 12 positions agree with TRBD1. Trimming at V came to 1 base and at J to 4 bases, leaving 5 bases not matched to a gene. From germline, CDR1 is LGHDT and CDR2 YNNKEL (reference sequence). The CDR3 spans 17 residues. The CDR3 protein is CASSQAGQGAGGNTIYF. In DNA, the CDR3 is TGTGCCAGCAGCCAAGCGGGACAGGGGGCGGGCGGAAACACCATATATTTT.

The CDR3 nucleotides read TGTGCCAGCAGCCCCCTCGGGACACCCATCTACGAGCAGTACTTC. Amino acids: CASSPLGTPIYEQYF. This rearrangement joins TRBV9 to TRBJ2-7; possibly TRBD1 for D (6 bases). V was pared by 4 bases and J by 3 bases, with 17 bases between. The CDR3 totals 15 residues. Germline loops: CDR1 SGDLS, CDR2 YYNGEE.

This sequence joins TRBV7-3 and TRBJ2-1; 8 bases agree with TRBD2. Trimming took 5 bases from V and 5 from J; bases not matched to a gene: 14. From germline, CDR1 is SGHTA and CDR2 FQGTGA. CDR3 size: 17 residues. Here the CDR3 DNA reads TGTGCCAGCAGCCTTCAAGCAGCGGGAGTAGTCAACAATGAGCAGTTCTTC. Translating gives CASSLQAAGVVNNEQFF.

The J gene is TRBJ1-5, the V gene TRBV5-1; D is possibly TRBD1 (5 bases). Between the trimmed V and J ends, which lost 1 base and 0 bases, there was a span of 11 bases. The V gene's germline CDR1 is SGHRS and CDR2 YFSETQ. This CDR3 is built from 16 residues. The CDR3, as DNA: TGCGCCAGCAGCTTGTCTCAGGGCCATAGCAATCAGCCCCAGCATTTT. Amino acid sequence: CASSLSQGHSNQPQHF.

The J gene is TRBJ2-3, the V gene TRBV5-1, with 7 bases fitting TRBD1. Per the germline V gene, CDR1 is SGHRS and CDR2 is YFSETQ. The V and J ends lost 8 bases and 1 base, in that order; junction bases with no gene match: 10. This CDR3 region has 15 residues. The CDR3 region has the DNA TGCGCCAGTATTAAGGGGCAGGGGGGCACAGATACGCAGTATTTT. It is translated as CASIKGQGGTDTQYF.

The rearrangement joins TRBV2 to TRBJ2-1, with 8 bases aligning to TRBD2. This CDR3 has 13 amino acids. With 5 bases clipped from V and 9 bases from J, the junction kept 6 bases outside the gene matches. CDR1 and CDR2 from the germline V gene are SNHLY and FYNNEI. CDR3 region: CASSQREFGEQFF. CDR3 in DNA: TGTGCCAGCAGTCAGCGGGAGTTCGGTGAGCAGTTCTTC.

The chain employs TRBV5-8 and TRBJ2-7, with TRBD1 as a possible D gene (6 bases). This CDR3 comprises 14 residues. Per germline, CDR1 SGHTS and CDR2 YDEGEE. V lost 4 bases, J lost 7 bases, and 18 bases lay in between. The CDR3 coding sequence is TGTGCCAGCAGCCTCGTTCGACAGGTATCGGAGCAGTACTTC. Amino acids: CASSLVRQVSEQYF. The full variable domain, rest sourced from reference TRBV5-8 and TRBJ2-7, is EAGVTQSPTHLIKTRGQQATLRCSPISGHTSVYWYQQALGLGLQFLLWYDEGEERNRGNFPPRFSGRQFPNYSSELNVNALELEDSALYLCASSLVRQVSEQYFGPGTRLTVT.

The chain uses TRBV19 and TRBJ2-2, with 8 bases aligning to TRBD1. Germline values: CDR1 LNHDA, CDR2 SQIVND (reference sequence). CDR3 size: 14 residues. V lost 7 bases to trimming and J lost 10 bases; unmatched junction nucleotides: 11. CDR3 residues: CASNLPTGAEELFF. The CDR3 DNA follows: TGTGCCAGTAACCTTCCGACAGGGGCCGAGGAGCTGTTTTTT.

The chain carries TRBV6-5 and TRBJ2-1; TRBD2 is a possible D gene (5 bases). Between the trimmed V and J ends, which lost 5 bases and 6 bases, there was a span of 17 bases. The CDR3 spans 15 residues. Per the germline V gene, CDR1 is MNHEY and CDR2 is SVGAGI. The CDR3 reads CASSPQRRTVNEQFF. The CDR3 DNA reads TGTGCCAGCAGTCCCCAAAGGCGGACTGTCAATGAGCAGTTCTTC.

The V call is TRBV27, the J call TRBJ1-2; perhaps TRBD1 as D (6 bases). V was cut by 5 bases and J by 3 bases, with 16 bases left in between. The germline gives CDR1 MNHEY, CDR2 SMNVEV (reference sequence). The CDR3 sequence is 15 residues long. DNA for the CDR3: TGTGCCAGCAGTCCCCGGAACAGGGATCACTATGGCTACACCTTC. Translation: CASSPRNRDHYGYTF.

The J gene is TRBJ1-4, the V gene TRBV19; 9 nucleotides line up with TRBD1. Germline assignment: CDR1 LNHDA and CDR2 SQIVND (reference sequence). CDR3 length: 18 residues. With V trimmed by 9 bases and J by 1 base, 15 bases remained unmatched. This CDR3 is CARGGTGSSKVTNEKLFF. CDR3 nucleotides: TGTGCCAGGGGAGGGACAGGGTCATCGAAAGTAACTAATGAAAAACTGTTTTTT.

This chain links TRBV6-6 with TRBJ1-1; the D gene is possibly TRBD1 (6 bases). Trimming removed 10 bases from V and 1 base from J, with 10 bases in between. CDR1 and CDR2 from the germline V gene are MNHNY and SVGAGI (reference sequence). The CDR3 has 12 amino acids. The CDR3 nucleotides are TGTGCCACCGGACAGCAGAACACTGAAGCTTTCTTT. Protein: CATGQQNTEAFF.

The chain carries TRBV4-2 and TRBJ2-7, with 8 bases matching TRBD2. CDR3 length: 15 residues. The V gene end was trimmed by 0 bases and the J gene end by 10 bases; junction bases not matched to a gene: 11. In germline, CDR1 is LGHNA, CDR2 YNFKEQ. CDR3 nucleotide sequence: TGTGCCAGCAGCCAAGATCGTTGGAACGGGGGGGTACAGTACTTC. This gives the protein CASSQDRWNGGVQYF.

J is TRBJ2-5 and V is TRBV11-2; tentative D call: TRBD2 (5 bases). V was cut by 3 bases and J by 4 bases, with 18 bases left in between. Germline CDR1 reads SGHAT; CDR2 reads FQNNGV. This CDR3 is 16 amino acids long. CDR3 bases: TGTGCCAGCAGCTTGGTTCCGCGGGCGGCGGGAGAGACCCAGTACTTC. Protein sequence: CASSLVPRAAGETQYF.

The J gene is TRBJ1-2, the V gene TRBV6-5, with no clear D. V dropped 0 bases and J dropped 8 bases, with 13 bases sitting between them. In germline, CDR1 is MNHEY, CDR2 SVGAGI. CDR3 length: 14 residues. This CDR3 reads CASSYSRGSDGYTF. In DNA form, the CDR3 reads TGTGCCAGCAGTTACTCGAGAGGATCAGACGGCTACACCTTC.

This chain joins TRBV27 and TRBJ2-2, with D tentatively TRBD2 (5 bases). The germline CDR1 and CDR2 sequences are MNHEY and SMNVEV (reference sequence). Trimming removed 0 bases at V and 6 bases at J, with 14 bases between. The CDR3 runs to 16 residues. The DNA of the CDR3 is TGTGCCAGCAGTTTATCGGTCGGGAATGTCGCCGGGGAGCTGTTTTTT. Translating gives CASSLSVGNVAGELFF.

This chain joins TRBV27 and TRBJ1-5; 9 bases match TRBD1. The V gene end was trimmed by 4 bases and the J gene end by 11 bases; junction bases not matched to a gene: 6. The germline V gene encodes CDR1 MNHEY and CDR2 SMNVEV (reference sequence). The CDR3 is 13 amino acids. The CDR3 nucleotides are TGTGCCAGCAGTTGGGGGACAGGGTATTCCCAGCATTTT. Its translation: CASSWGTGYSQHF.

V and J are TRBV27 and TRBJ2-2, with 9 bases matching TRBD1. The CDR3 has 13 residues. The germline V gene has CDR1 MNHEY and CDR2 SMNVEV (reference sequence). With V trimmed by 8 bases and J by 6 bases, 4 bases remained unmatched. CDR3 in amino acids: CASGDRVAGELFF. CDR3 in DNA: TGTGCCAGCGGGGACAGGGTCGCCGGGGAGCTGTTTTTT.